This TCR beta chain was identified during a study of T cells in Graves' hyperthyroidism and ophthalmopathy. Study as a whole: Peripheral blood collection took place at initial diagnosis, before any treatment. Overall study results and limits: The model foresaw ophthalmopathy a median about 6.1 months prior to onset.

It was RNA transcripts that yielded the amplified TCR beta CDR3 regions. The HTBI primer set drove a first-round RT-PCR of the TCR CDR3. TCRdb used MiXCR to reprocess the multiplex PCR reads, holding one entry per CDR3 protein. The table records approximately 870,000 distinct CDR3 sequences, roughly 37% of them present only once. It was considered stable Graves' hyperthyroidism when ophthalmopathy did not progress within 18 months. Each 10 ml fresh peripheral blood draw supplied the PBMCs. Germline CDR1 is SQVTM and CDR2 is ANQGSEA. V lost 4 bases to trimming and J lost 8 bases; unmatched junction nucleotides: 4. CDR3 length equals 13 residues. This clonotype was found many times. The antigen is undetermined.

Material for sequencing was blood. V gene TRBV29-1 combines with J gene TRBJ1-4; TRBD1 matches 10 bases. The clonotype comes from a man aged 18-30 years with Graves' hyperthyroidism. For the CDR3, the DNA is TGCAGCGTTGGAGACAGGGGGCGGGAAAAACTGTTTTTT. This sequence encodes CSVGDRGREKLFF.